These 3 T cell receptor beta chains originate from one sample sequenced in a study of T cell repertoires in MIS-A myocarditis. Method: immunoSEQ multiplex PCR; TCRdb's copy keeps in-frame clones and lacks some. The data show more than 6,000 clones, around four fifths seen once. The material sequenced was right inferior lung lobe tissue obtained at autopsy. The receptors come from a young man with fulminant myocarditis from multisystem inflammatory syndrome in adults (MIS-A) after COVID-19.

This chain uses TRBV27 with TRBJ2-5; the D is unclear. The V end lost 5 bases, the J end lost 4 bases, and 14 bases lay between the germline ends. This CDR3 region has 14 residues. Germline V gives CDR1 MNHEY, CDR2 SMNVEV (reference sequence). CDR3: CASSAYRVTETQYF. The CDR3 coding sequence is TGTGCCAGCAGTGCATACCGGGTGACAGAGACCCAGTACTTC.

The chain is built from TRBV6-6 and TRBJ2-1; D is ambiguous. Trimming shortened V by 6 bases and J by 8 bases, and 17 bases separated the two germline ends. Per germline, CDR1 MNHNY and CDR2 SVGAGI (reference sequence). CDR3 size: 14 residues. Here the CDR3 DNA reads TGTGCCAGCAGCCCACGAAGCCCTAGGGATGAGCAGTTCTTC. It translates to CASSPRSPRDEQFF.

The chain is built from TRBV28 and TRBJ1-2; D is unresolved. The V end lost 2 bases, the J end lost 2 bases, and 12 bases lay between the germline ends. CDR3 length: 15 residues. Per germline, CDR1 MDHEN and CDR2 SYDVKM. CDR3 region: CASSLTTVVNYGYTF. The CDR3 nucleotides read TGTGCCAGCAGTTTAACGACTGTCGTAAACTATGGCTACACCTTC.